This T cell receptor (beta chain) was recovered during a study of shared clonotypes between healthy human individuals. Sequencing was performed with immunoSEQ multiplex PCR; in TCRdb, only in-frame clones are kept and a portion is missing. The data contain around 2,000,000 clones, around 96% of them singletons. The CDR3 totals 14 residues. V gave up 7 bases and J gave up 3 bases, with 13 bases separating them. The germline V gene has CDR1 MNHNS and CDR2 SASEGT. Cells designated naive CD8 were CD45RO-negative and were positively selected for CCR7, with terminally differentiated effector memory CD45RA+ cells excluded.

This chain connects TRBV6-1 to TRBJ1-5; the D gene is possibly TRBD1 (5 bases). Sample: naive CD8+ T cells sorted from blood. The receptor was derived from a man younger than 30 in good health. This CDR3 is CASNLGESNQPQHF. DNA of the CDR3: TGTGCCAGCAATCTAGGGGAGTCCAATCAGCCCCAGCATTTT.